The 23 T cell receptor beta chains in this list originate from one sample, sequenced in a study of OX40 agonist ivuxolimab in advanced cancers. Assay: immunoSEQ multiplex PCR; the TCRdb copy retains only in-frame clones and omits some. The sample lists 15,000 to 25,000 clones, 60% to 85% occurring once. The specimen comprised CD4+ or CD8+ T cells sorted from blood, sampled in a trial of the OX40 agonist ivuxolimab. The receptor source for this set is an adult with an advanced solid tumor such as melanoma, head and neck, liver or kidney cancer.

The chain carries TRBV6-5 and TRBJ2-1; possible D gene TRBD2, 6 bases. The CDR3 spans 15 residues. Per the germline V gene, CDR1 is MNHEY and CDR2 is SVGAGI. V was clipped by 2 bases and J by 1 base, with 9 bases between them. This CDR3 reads CASSYREVSYNEQFF. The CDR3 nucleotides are TGTGCCAGCAGTTACAGGGAGGTATCCTACAATGAGCAGTTCTTC.

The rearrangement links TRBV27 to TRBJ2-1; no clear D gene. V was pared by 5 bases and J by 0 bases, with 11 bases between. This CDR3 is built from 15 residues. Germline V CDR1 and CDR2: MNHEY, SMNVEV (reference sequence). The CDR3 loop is CASSTTTSSYNEQFF. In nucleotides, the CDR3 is TGTGCCAGCAGTACGACGACAAGCTCCTACAATGAGCAGTTCTTC.

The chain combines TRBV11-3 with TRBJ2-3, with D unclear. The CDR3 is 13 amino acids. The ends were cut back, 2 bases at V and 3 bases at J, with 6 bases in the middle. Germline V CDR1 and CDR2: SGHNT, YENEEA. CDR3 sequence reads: CASSLMETDTQYF. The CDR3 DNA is TGTGCCAGCAGCTTAATGGAAACAGATACGCAGTATTTT.

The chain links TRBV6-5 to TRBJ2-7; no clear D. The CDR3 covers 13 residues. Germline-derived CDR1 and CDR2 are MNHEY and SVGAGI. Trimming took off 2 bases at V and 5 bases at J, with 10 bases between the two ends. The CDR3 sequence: CASSYGRTHEQYF. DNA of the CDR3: TGTGCCAGCAGTTACGGTAGAACCCACGAGCAGTACTTC.

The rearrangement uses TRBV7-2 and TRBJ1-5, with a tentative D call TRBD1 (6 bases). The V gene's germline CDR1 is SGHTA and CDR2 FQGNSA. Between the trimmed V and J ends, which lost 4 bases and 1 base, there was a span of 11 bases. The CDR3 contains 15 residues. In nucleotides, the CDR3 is TGTGCCAGCAGCTCGGGGAGGGGGAGCAATCAGCCCCAGCATTTT. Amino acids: CASSSGRGSNQPQHF.

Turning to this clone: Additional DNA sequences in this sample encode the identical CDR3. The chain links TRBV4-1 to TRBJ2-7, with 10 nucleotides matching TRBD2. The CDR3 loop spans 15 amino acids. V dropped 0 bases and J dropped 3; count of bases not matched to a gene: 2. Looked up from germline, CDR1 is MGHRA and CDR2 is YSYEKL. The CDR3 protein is CASSQEKREGYEQYF. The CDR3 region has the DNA TGCGCCAGCAGCCAAGAAAAGCGGGAGGGCTACGAGCAGTACTTC.

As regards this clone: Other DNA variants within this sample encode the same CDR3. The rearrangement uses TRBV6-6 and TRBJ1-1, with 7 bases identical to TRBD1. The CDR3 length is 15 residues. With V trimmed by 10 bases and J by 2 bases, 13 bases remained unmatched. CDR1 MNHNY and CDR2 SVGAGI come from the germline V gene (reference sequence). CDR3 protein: CATRGQDRSNTEAFF. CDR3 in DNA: TGTGCCACTAGAGGACAGGACCGGTCAAACACTGAAGCTTTCTTT.

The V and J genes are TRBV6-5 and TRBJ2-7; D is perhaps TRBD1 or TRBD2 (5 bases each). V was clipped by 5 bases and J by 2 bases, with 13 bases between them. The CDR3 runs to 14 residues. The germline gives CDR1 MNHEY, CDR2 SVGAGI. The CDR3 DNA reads TGTGCCAGCAGTCCCGGGACGGCCACCTACGAGCAGTACTTC. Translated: CASSPGTATYEQYF.

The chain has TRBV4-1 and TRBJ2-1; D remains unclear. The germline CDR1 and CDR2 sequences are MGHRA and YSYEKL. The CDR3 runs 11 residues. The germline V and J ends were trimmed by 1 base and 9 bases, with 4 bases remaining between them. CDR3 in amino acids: CASSQGGEQFF. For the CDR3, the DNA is TGCGCCAGCAGCCAAGGTGGTGAGCAGTTCTTC.

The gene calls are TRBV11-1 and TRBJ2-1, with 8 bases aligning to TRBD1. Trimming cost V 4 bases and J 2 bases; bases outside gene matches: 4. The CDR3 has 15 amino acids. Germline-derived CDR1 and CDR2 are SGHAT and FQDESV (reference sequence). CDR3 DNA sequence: TGTGCCAGCAGCTCGGACAGGGAGGCCTACAATGAGCAGTTCTTC. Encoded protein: CASSSDREAYNEQFF.

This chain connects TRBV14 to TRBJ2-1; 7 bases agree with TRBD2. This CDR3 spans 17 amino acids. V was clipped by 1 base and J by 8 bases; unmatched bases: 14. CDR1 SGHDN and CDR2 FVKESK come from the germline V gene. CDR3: CASSQGVTGGSGDEQFF. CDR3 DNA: TGTGCCAGCAGCCAAGGGGTAACGGGAGGATCGGGGGATGAGCAGTTCTTC.

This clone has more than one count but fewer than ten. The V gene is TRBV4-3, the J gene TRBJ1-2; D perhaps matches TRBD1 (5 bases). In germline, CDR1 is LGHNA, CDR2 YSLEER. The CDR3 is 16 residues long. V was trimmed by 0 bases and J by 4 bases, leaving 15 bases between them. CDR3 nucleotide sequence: TGCGCCAGCAGCCAAGAAAGAATCGGGACTTTCTATGGCTACACCTTC. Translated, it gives CASSQERIGTFYGYTF.

The CDR3, as DNA: TGCAGCGTTCGTCCGGGGACTACCGGCACCGGGGAGCTGTTTTTT. Encoded protein: CSVRPGTTGTGELFF. This chain joins TRBV29-1 and TRBJ2-2; 7 bases are a match to TRBD2. Germline-derived CDR1 and CDR2 are SQVTM and ANQGSEA. Germline trimming cut 5 bases from V and 4 bases from J; bases unmatched to any gene: 10. The CDR3 contains 15 residues.

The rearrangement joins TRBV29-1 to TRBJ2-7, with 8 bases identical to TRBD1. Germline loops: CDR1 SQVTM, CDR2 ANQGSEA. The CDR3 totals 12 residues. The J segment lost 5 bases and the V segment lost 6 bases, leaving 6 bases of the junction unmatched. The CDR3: CSVGQGTNEQYF. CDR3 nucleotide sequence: TGCAGCGTCGGACAGGGCACCAACGAGCAGTACTTC.

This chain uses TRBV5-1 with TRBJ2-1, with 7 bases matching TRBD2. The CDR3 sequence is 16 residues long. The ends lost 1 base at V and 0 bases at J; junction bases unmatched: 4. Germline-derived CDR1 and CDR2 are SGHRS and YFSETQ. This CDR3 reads CASSLRPSGSYNEQFF. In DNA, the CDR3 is TGCGCCAGCAGCTTGCGTCCTAGCGGCTCCTACAATGAGCAGTTCTTC.

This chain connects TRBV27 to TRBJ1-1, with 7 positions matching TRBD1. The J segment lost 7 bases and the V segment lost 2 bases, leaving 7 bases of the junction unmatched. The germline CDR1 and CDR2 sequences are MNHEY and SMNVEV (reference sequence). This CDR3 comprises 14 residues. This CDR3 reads CASSLSPGGVEAFF. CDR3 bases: TGTGCCAGCAGTTTAAGTCCAGGGGGTGTTGAAGCTTTCTTT.

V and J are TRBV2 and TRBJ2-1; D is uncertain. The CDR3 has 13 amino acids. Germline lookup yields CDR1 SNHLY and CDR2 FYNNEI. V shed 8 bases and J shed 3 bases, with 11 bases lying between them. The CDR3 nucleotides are TGTGCCAGCGCGGCAGAGAACTACAATGAGCAGTTCTTC. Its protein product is CASAAENYNEQFF.

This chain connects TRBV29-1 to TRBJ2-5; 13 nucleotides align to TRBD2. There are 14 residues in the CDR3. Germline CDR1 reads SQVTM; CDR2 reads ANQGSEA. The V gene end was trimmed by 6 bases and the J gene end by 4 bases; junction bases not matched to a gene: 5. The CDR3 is CSVNGLAGAETQYF. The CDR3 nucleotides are TGCAGCGTGAACGGACTAGCGGGAGCAGAGACCCAGTACTTC.

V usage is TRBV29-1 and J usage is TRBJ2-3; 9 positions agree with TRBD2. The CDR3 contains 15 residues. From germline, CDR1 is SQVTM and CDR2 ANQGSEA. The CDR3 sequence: CTAGAGGPDTDTQYF. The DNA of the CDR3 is TGCACCGCAGGGGCGGGAGGGCCTGATACAGATACGCAGTATTTT.

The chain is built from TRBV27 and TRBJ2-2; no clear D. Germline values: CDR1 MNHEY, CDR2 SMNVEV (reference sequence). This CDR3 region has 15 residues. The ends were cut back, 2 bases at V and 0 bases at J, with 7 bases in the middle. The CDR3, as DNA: TGTGCCAGCAGTTTAACGGCCACGAACACCGGGGAGCTGTTTTTT. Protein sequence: CASSLTATNTGELFF.

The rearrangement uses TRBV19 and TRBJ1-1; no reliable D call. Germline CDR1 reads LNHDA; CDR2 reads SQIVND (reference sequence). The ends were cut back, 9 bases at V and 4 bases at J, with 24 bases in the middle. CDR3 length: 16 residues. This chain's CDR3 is CASIGPTKGSSTEAFF. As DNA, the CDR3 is TGTGCCAGCATTGGACCGACTAAAGGGTCGAGCACTGAAGCTTTCTTT.

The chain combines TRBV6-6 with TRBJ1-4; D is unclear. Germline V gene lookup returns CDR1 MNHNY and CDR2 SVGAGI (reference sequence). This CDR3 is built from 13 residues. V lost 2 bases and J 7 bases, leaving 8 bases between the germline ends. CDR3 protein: CASSYTAGEKLFF. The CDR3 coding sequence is TGTGCCAGCAGTTACACGGCGGGTGAAAAACTGTTTTTT.

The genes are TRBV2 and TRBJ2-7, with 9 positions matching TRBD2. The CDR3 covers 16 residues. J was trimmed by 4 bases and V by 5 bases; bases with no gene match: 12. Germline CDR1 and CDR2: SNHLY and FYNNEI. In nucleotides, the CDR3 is TGTGCCAGCAGTCACCCGGGTGCGGGAGGGCCTTACGAGCAGTACTTC. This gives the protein CASSHPGAGGPYEQYF.